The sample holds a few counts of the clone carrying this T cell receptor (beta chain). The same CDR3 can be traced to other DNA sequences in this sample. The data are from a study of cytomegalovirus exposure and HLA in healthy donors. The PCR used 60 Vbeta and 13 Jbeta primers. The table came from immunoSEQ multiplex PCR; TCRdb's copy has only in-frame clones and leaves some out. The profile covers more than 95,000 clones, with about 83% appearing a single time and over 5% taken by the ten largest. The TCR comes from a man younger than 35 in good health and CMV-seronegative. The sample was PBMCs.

CDR3 sequence (DNA): TGTGCCAGCAGCTTAGCGCGAGACTACGAGCAGTACTTC. This encodes CASSLARDYEQYF. This chain joins TRBV7-2 and TRBJ2-7; D remains unclear. V lost 0 bases and J 3 bases, leaving 6 bases between the germline ends. CDR1 and CDR2 (germline): SGHTA, FQGNSA. This CDR3 has 13 amino acids.